These T cell receptor beta chains were read from a single sample in a study of T cell repertoires in cytomegalovirus infection. TCRdb re-called the reads through MiXCR, storing one row per CDR3 protein. The table has about 570,000 distinct CDR3 sequences, around 40% seen once. Their recognized antigens are unknown. The specimen was cultured PBMCs, collected from culture after CMV antigen stimulation. These receptors were obtained from a human donor in good health (CMV status not recorded). Some clones in this sample may be carry-over from other donors' samples. Both conserved end residues are part of each CDR3. D genes are given only for firm matches. A clone size is listed for some rows: how often the clone was seen (once, few, many), or a class if it is expanded.

j_call	d_call	clone_size	v_call	cdr3_aa	cdr3_nt
TRBJ2-3	TRBD2	few	TRBV18	CASSPQSGARDTQYF	TGTGCCAGCTCACCCCAGAGCGGGGCAAGAGATACGCAGTATTTT
TRBJ2-5	.	.	TRBV7-2	CASSLYSLEGETQYF	TGTGCCAGCAGCTTGTATTCCCTGGAGGGTGAGACCCAGTACTTC
TRBJ2-7	TRBD1	.	TRBV20-1	CSARKTGAYEQYF	TGCAGTGCCAGAAAAACAGGGGCCTACGAGCAGTACTTC
TRBJ2-7	.	.	TRBV24-1	CATQGRRIKSYEQYF	TGTGCCACGCAAGGGAGGAGGATAAAATCCTACGAGCAGTACTTC
TRBJ2-7	TRBD2	.	TRBV14	CASSPLTGLAAYEQYF	TGTGCCAGCAGCCCCCTAACGGGACTAGCTGCCTACGAGCAGTACTTC
TRBJ1-5	.	.	TRBV20-1	CSALGSDQPQHF	TGCAGTGCGCTCGGGTCCGATCAGCCCCAGCATTTT
TRBJ2-3	TRBD2	once	TRBV20-1	CSARVTSGTRGDTQYF	TGCAGTGCTAGAGTAACTAGCGGGACTAGGGGTGATACGCAGTATTTT
TRBJ2-4	.	.	TRBV6-6	CASSEDYKNIQYF	TGTGCCAGCAGTGAGGACTACAAAAACATTCAGTACTTC
TRBJ2-2	.	.	TRBV6-5	CASREKNTGELFF	TGTGCCAGCAGGGAAAAGAACACCGGGGAGCTGTTTTTT
TRBJ2-7	TRBD2	.	TRBV10-3	CAISDLKSGSLEQYF	TGTGCCATCAGTGATCTAAAGAGCGGGAGTCTCGAGCAGTACTTC
TRBJ2-5	.	.	TRBV6-1	CASMDGWYQETQYF	TGTGCCAGCATGGACGGTTGGTACCAAGAGACCCAGTACTTC
TRBJ2-1	.	.	TRBV18	CASSPVEDNEQFF	TGTGCCAGCTCGCCGGTCGAGGACAATGAGCAGTTCTTC
TRBJ2-2	.	.	TRBV4-3	CASSQGGGDTGELFF	TGCGCCAGCAGCCAAGGAGGGGGGGACACCGGGGAGCTGTTTTTT
TRBJ1-1	.	many	TRBV7-2	CASSLAGVMGGTEAFF	TGTGCCAGCAGCTTGGCAGGGGTGATGGGGGGCACTGAAGCTTTCTTT
TRBJ2-7	TRBD1	.	TRBV2	CASDTGTGSYEQYF	TGTGCCAGCGACACCGGGACAGGCTCCTACGAGCAGTACTTC